This T cell receptor (beta chain) was captured by sequencing in a study of T-cell reconstitution after alpha-beta-depleted transplantation in children. The study, taken as a whole, reports: For some patients, TCRbeta diversity was high at day 60 because of recipient T cells and thymic progenitors that survived.

V was trimmed by 2 bases and J by 4 bases, leaving 12 bases between them. Germline V lookup: CDR1 SGHDT, CDR2 YYEEEE. The CDR3 is made up of 14 amino acids. The authors prepared the TCRbeta library with unique molecular identifiers. TCRdb re-called the PCR reads through MiXCR, storing one row per CDR3 protein. The table shows roughly 310,000 distinct CDR3 sequences, with around 25% occurring only once. A word on this clonotype: Antigen specificity is unknown.

V usage is TRBV5-6 and J usage is TRBJ1-1, with D possibly being TRBD1 (6 bases). This receptor was identified in a male patient younger than 18 who had a stem cell transplant for acute lymphoblastic leukemia, so the T cells may come from the graft donor. Sequenced here: PBMCs, mostly from graft donor cells, sampled 180 days after TCRalphabeta/CD19-depleted stem cell transplant. The CDR3 nucleotides are TGTGCCAGCAGCTTTGGGGGCGTTCGCACTGAAGCTTTCTTT. Translation gives CASSFGGVRTEAFF. Full variable domain (rest looked up from reference TRBV5-6 and TRBJ1-1): DAGVTQSPTHLIKTRGQQVTLRCSPKSGHDTVSWYQQALGQGPQFIFQYYEEEERQRGNFPDRFSGHQFPNYSSELNVNALLLGDSALYLCASSFGGVRTEAFFGQGTRLTVV.